Detailed here is one T cell receptor (beta chain). Its target antigen remains unknown. Base qualities are not at hand, and no much larger clone is one base apart. The immunoSEQ Assay, a bias-controlled multiplex PCR, was used to amplify TCRbeta CDR3 regions from genomic DNA. From the authors' description of their analysis: The number of nucleated cells in each sample was estimated from the amplification of reference gene primers within the assay. Sequence reads were collapsed and filtered to measure the absolute abundance of every unique TCRbeta CDR3 rearrangement. Productive Simpson clonality was computed per sample as the square root of Simpson's diversity index over productive rearrangements. TCRdb's version of the immuneACCESS table is confined to in-frame rearrangements and falls short of the full clone set. An unresolved V gene accounts for under half of the shortfall where checked; the remainder is of unknown origin. V, J and clone size reflect that table, while D and trimming were determined from the DNA. Within this sample are 90,000 or so clones, with 70% to 80% of them counted one time only. 24% of the sample goes to the ten largest clones.

The data stem from a study of blood T cell repertoires in COVID-19 (dated by TCRdb to 2018 to 2021). Background for the entire study: Collaborator samples came from the United States, Italy and Spain and covered acute and convalescent phases of COVID-19. A freely available public database, intended as a resource for researchers studying the immune response to SARS-CoV-2, is where the repertoires were released. The samples were drawn from two sources: the first 160 participants of the ongoing ImmuneRACE study, and fewer than 1,500 subjects contributed by 6 global collaborators. Where available, HLA class I and class II types were taken from metadata supplied by the sample provider and were not determined by assay-based typing. The material from the prospective study consisted of cDNA or gDNA derived from T cells, B-cell-depleted T cells, or PBMCs. A de-identified subject ID, COVID-19 status, age in years and sex were almost always included in the sample metadata. Deeply sampled blood TCRbeta repertoires from subjects exposed to, actively infected with, or recovered from COVID-19 were included in the dataset. What the authors observed across the whole study: Clinical and demographic metadata were provided uncurated, with the amount varying by source and participant.

Each collaborating institution followed its own protocols to collect whole blood in K2EDTA tubes. For TCRbeta analysis, collaborator samples were shipped as frozen whole blood, as isolated PBMCs, or as DNA extracted from either sample type. CDR1 and CDR2 are read off the germline V gene as MNHEY and SVGEGT. The junction carries 5 bases between V and J, which are trimmed by 0 bases and 3 bases respectively. The CDR3, cysteine through phenylalanine, is 13 amino acids long. Here the CDR3 DNA is all that survives: 39 bases in frame from base 1. Rearrangement joined TRBV6-2 or TRBV6-3 to TRBJ1-1, with no D gene named confidently. The sequence was obtained from a human donor in a cohort sampled during active COVID-19. The sequenced sample was peripheral blood. The DNA sequence is as follows: TGTGCCAGCAGTTACTCGTCAGACACTGAAGCTTTCTTT. This gives the protein CASSYSSDTEAFF.